This TCR beta chain derives from a study of T cell responses to AZD1222 COVID-19 vaccine. Turning to the study itself: Second doses that came at about 4 or about 12 weeks were put together.

Repertoires were generated with immunoSEQ multiplex PCR, while TCRdb's copy carries only in-frame clones and drops some. The data show roughly 120,000 clones, approximately 88% seen once. The origin of this receptor is an adult in good health. The material was peripheral blood, obtained on day 0 of AZD1222 vaccination.

CDR3 bases: TGTGCCAGCAGTTTATTGAGTAAGGATTCACCCCTCCACTTT. It is translated as CASSLLSKDSPLHF. V gene TRBV28 combines with J gene TRBJ1-6; D gene unclear. This CDR3 has 14 amino acids. Germline values: CDR1 MDHEN, CDR2 SYDVKM. Trimming stripped 1 base from V and 8 bases from J, with 9 bases between. The full variable domain, rest sourced from reference TRBV28 and TRBJ1-6, is DVKVTQSSRYLVKRTGEKVFLECVQDMDHENMFWYRQDPGLGLRLIYFSYDVKMKEKGDIPEGYSVSREKKERFSLILESASTNQTSMYLCASSLLSKDSPLHFGNGTRLTVT.